These 25 T cell receptor beta chains were sequenced from one sample in a study of T cells in Graves' hyperthyroidism and ophthalmopathy (dated by TCRdb to about 2019). Libraries were prepared through multiplex PCR. TCRdb lists the instrument as Illumina HiSeq 2000. The TCR beta CDR3 regions were amplified from the RNA transcripts. The TCR CDR3 was subjected to a first round of RT-PCR using the HTBI primer set and the Qiagen OneStep RT-PCR kit. TCRdb reran the public reads through fastp at Q25 and MiXCR, keeping productive beta chains. Every distinct CDR3 protein forms one entry, paired with its most common genes and DNA. For this sample there are roughly 350,000 distinct CDR3 sequences; approximately 15% appear just once. About 26% of the sample lies in the top ten. Material: blood. The origin of the receptors is a woman in her thirties with Graves' hyperthyroidism.

This clonotype was picked up a small number of times. The chain has TRBV20-1 and TRBJ1-2; D is perhaps TRBD1 (6 bases). V lost 2 bases and J 5 bases, leaving 12 bases between the germline ends. CDR3 length equals 13 residues. The V gene's germline CDR1 is DFQATT and CDR2 SNEGSKA (reference sequence). In DNA, the CDR3 is TGCAGTGCTAGATCCCCGGACAGTTATGGCTACACCTTC. Its protein product is CSARSPDSYGYTF.

The rearrangement joins TRBV29-1 to TRBJ2-7; D not certain. The CDR3 has 13 amino acids. V shed 2 bases and J shed 2 bases, with 10 bases lying between them. Germline CDR1 SQVTM, CDR2 ANQGSEA. CDR3 amino acids: CSVESDATYEQYF. CDR3 in DNA: TGCAGCGTTGAATCGGACGCGACCTACGAGCAGTACTTC.

This clonotype has at least ten counts. This sequence joins TRBV6-5 and TRBJ1-6; D is undetermined. CDR3 length: 12 amino acids. Germline loops: CDR1 MNHEY, CDR2 SVGAGI. Trimming removed 0 bases from V and 10 bases from J, with 4 bases in between. The CDR3 DNA is TGTGCCAGCAGTTACTCAGGATCACCCCTCCACTTT. This codes for CASSYSGSPLHF.

This clonotype has ten or more counts. The genes are TRBV10-3 and TRBJ2-7; 10 bases align to TRBD2. Germline V gene data show CDR1 as ENHRY and CDR2 as SYGVKD. The CDR3 length is 14 residues. Trimming removed 11 bases from V and 4 bases from J; junction bases left unmatched: 11. The DNA for the CDR3 is TGTGCCGTATCGCCTAGCGGGAGTCCATACGAGCAGTACTTC. This translates into CAVSPSGSPYEQYF.

The chain recombines TRBV7-8 with TRBJ1-3; D remains ambiguous. Germline CDR1 and CDR2: SGHVS and FQNEAQ. Trimming removed 5 bases at V and 1 base at J, with 6 bases between. The CDR3 spans 13 residues. The CDR3 spells CASSHYSGNTIYF. CDR3 bases: TGTGCCAGCAGCCATTATTCTGGAAACACCATATATTTT.

This clonotype came up many times. At one end, the junction sequence differs from germline, possibly due to a read error. CDR3 region: CASSLGSSYEQYF. The CDR3 DNA sequence: TGTGCCAGCAGCTTAGGCAGCTCCTACGAGCAGTACTTC. The rearrangement links TRBV12-3 or TRBV12-4 to TRBJ2-7; D uncertain. The CDR3 contains 13 residues.

This clonotype was seen a handful of times. The rearrangement joins TRBV28 to TRBJ1-5; D not certain. The CDR3 runs to 16 residues. Germline V gene data show CDR1 as MDHEN and CDR2 as SYDVKM. The ends were cut back, 5 bases at V and 7 bases at J, with 21 bases in the middle. CDR3 bases: TGTGCCAGCAGTCCCGAATCCGTCCTTAATGGCCAGCCCCAGCATTTT. Residues: CASSPESVLNGQPQHF.

Many counts were recorded for this clonotype. The V and J genes are TRBV20-1 and TRBJ2-5, with D unclear. V was cut by 5 bases and J by 0 bases, with 10 bases left in between. Germline V gene data show CDR1 as DFQATT and CDR2 as SNEGSKA (reference sequence). This CDR3 region has 13 residues. DNA of the CDR3: TGCAGTGCTGAAGTGTGGGACCAAGAGACCCAGTACTTC. This gives the protein CSAEVWDQETQYF.

This clonotype was recorded many times. The rearrangement links TRBV5-1 to TRBJ1-1; D gene unclear. Germline V gene sequence: CDR1 SGHRS, CDR2 YFSETQ. This CDR3 region has 13 residues. Trimming pared 0 bases from V and 7 bases from J, leaving 10 bases between. In DNA, the CDR3 is TGCGCCAGCAGCTTGGAGGCCTTGAATGAAGCTTTCTTT. This encodes CASSLEALNEAFF.

This clonotype turned up a few times. V gene TRBV7-9 combines with J gene TRBJ2-1, with 13 nucleotides matching TRBD2. The CDR3 is 17 residues long. Germline CDR1 SEHNR, CDR2 FQNEAQ (reference sequence). V shed 5 bases and J 8 bases; nucleotides not matched to a gene: 12. The CDR3 protein is CASSLMGLAGSCDEQFF. The CDR3 nucleotides read TGTGCCAGCAGCCTAATGGGACTAGCGGGATCTTGCGATGAGCAGTTCTTC.

The sample holds a few counts of this clonotype. This chain uses TRBV19 with TRBJ2-1, with D maybe TRBD2 (6 bases). Trimming took off 9 bases at V and 5 bases at J, with 23 bases between the two ends. The CDR3 is made up of 16 amino acids. Germline V gene sequence: CDR1 LNHDA, CDR2 SQIVND (reference sequence). The CDR3 reads CASAVLTSLLHNEQFF. As DNA, the CDR3 is TGTGCCAGCGCCGTCCTAACTAGCCTCCTTCACAATGAGCAGTTCTTC.

There are a few counts of this clonotype. V is TRBV29-1 and J is TRBJ2-1; a weak D match, TRBD2 (5 bases). V lost 3 bases and J lost 3, with 9 bases in between. Germline CDR1 is SQVTM and CDR2 is ANQGSEA. This CDR3 has 13 amino acids. In DNA, the CDR3 is TGCAGCGTTGACACGGACTTCTACAATGAGCAGTTCTTC. This translates into CSVDTDFYNEQFF.

A few counts support this clonotype. This chain links TRBV29-1 with TRBJ1-2; D is ambiguous. The CDR3 has 13 residues. Between the trimmed V and J ends, which lost 2 bases and 2 bases, there was a span of 9 bases. Germline-derived CDR1 and CDR2 are SQVTM and ANQGSEA. The CDR3 here is CSVESSKNYGYTF. The CDR3 DNA sequence: TGCAGCGTTGAAAGTTCGAAGAACTATGGCTACACCTTC.

This clonotype was seen ten or more times. V gene TRBV15 combines with J gene TRBJ2-1, with TRBD1 matching 7 bases. The CDR3 consists of 13 residues. Germline-derived CDR1 and CDR2 are LNHNV and YYDKDF (reference sequence). J was trimmed by 0 bases and V by 8 bases; bases with no gene match: 1. As DNA, the CDR3 is TGTGCCACCGGGACAGCCTCCTACAATGAGCAGTTCTTC. Its protein is CATGTASYNEQFF.

Only a few counts were recorded for this clonotype. V usage is TRBV3-1 and J usage is TRBJ2-1, with 8 bases matching TRBD2. CDR3 length: 16 residues. Germline V CDR1 and CDR2: LGHDT, YNNKEL (reference sequence). J gave up 5 bases and V 7 bases, and 13 bases lay outside the gene matches. The DNA for the CDR3 is TGTGCCAGCAACGCGCCCGGGGGGGGTCCCGACAATGAGCAGTTCTTC. It is translated as CASNAPGGGPDNEQFF.

The genes are TRBV29-1 and TRBJ1-1; no firm D call. There are 13 residues in the CDR3. Germline CDR1 and CDR2: SQVTM and ANQGSEA. DNA for the CDR3: TGCGCGGTATTAGCAGGATTAAACACTGAAGCTTTCTTT. Translating gives CAVLAGLNTEAFF.

This clonotype was counted only a few times. The chain carries TRBV20-1 and TRBJ1-4; D remains unclear. Germline V gives CDR1 DFQATT, CDR2 SNEGSKA (reference sequence). V was shortened by 3 bases and J by 4 bases, with 12 bases between the two germline ends. This CDR3 region has 14 residues. The CDR3 nucleotides read TGCAGTGCTAGGTCTACAGCTCTTAATGAAAAACTGTTTTTT. It is translated as CSARSTALNEKLFF.

This clonotype came up many times. The V and J genes are TRBV12-3 or TRBV12-4 and TRBJ2-5, with 13 bases identical to TRBD2. V was clipped by 1 base and J by 4 bases; unmatched bases: 6. CDR3 length: 17 residues. The CDR3 region has the DNA TGTGCCAGCAGTTTAGGGACTAGCGGGAGAGGGGGAGAGACCCAGTACTTC. Residues: CASSLGTSGRGGETQYF.

V is TRBV28 and J is TRBJ1-5; unclear D gene. Per germline, CDR1 MDHEN and CDR2 SYDVKM. Between the trimmed V and J ends, which lost 3 bases and 5 bases, there was a span of 14 bases. This CDR3 region has 15 residues. The CDR3 bases are TGTGCCAGCAGTTTTTCCAGTGGGCTTTATCAGCCCCAGCATTTT. Translation gives CASSFSSGLYQPQHF.

This clonotype came up many times. This chain uses TRBV28 with TRBJ1-2; D is uncertain. Trimming cost V 3 bases and J 8 bases, with 7 bases left between them. The CDR3 has 11 amino acids. The V gene's germline CDR1 is MDHEN and CDR2 SYDVKM. CDR3 DNA sequence: TGTGCCAGCAGTTTGGACGTCGGCTACACCTTC. It is translated as CASSLDVGYTF.

About this clonotype: A much more abundant neighbour one base away suggests this may be a read error. The chain has TRBV30 and TRBJ2-5, with D perhaps TRBD2 (5 bases). Germline V CDR1 and CDR2: GTSNPN, SVGIG (reference sequence). The CDR3 extends over 14 amino acids. CDR3 coding DNA: TGTGCCTGGAGTGGCTCGGGGAGCCTTGAGACCCAGCACTTC. Protein: CAWSGSGSLETQHF.

This clonotype was detected many times. The chain employs TRBV2 and TRBJ2-1; TRBD1 or TRBD2 may be the D gene (5 bases each). V lost 2 bases, J lost 5 bases, and 19 bases lay in between. The CDR3 consists of 17 residues. CDR1 and CDR2 (germline): SNHLY, FYNNEI. The CDR3 bases are TGTGCCAGCAGTGAATCAACAAACCGGGACGATAACAATGAGCAGTTCTTC. This codes for CASSESTNRDDNNEQFF.

The chain combines TRBV19 with TRBJ1-5, with D perhaps matching TRBD1 (5 bases). The CDR3 loop spans 14 amino acids. V lost 7 bases and J lost 3, with 13 bases in between. Germline lookup yields CDR1 LNHDA and CDR2 SQIVND (reference sequence). CDR3 sequence (DNA): TGTGCCAGTACCTATCCAGGGTACAATCAGCCCCAGCATTTT. This codes for CASTYPGYNQPQHF.

The V and J genes are TRBV20-1 and TRBJ1-3, with unresolved D. There are 16 residues in the CDR3. Germline-derived CDR1 and CDR2 are DFQATT and SNEGSKA (reference sequence). V was cut by 0 bases and J by 1 base, with 13 bases left in between. CDR3 DNA: TGCAGTGCTAGAGATCGTTGGACTGATTCTGGAAACACCATATATTTT. This sequence encodes CSARDRWTDSGNTIYF.

This clonotype was seen at least ten times. The rearrangement joins TRBV6-1 to TRBJ2-5; D possibly corresponds to TRBD2 (7 bases). The CDR3 covers 15 residues. The V and J ends lost 4 bases and 2 bases respectively, with 14 bases between them. Germline V lookup: CDR1 MNHNS, CDR2 SASEGT. The CDR3 spells CASSVWGGVQETQYF. The CDR3 DNA reads as TGTGCCAGCAGTGTGTGGGGGGGCGTACAAGAGACCCAGTACTTC.